The 9 T cell receptor beta chains below all came from one sample that was sequenced in a study of T cell clonality in common variable immunodeficiency. Study-wide results and limits: Common variable immunodeficiency TCR beta sequences reportedly had fewer deletions and N-nucleotide insertions.

Their antigen targets remain unknown. Some clones are missing from TCRdb's copy, which holds only in-frame ones; the method was immunoSEQ multiplex PCR. The specimen has fewer than 25,000 clones, none found just once. The sample was peripheral blood mononuclear cells. These receptors originate from a human donor with common variable immunodeficiency.

In regard to this clone: The CDR3 extends 3 residues past the end of the read, so its final part is completed from the germline J gene. The chain employs TRBV5-6 and TRBJ2-1; 9 bases match TRBD1. The V gene end was trimmed by 4 bases and the J gene end by 5 bases; junction bases not matched to a gene: 7. The CDR3 spans 15 residues. Looked up from germline, CDR1 is SGHDT and CDR2 is YYEEEE. The CDR3 here is CASSTGTGRDNEQFF. Partial CDR3 DNA: TGTGCCAGCAGCACGGGGACAGGGAGAGACAATGAG.

Remarks on this clone: From the germline J gene comes the end of the CDR3, since the read stops 3 residues before it. The chain uses TRBV30 and TRBJ1-3; no definite D call. The CDR3 is 15 residues long. Germline-derived CDR1 and CDR2 are GTSNPN and SVGIG (reference sequence). Deletions cut 1 base from V and 0 bases from J, with 10 bases between. The CDR3 sequence: CAWSEFGVSGNTIYF. Partial CDR3 DNA: TGTGCCTGGAGTGAATTCGGGGTCTCTGGAAACACC. Full variable domain (remainder filled in from reference TRBV30 and TRBJ1-3): SQTIHQWPATLVQPVGSPLSLECTVEGTSNPNLYWYRQAAGRGLQLLFYSVGIGQISSEVPQNLSASRPQDRQFILSSKKLLLSDSGFYLCAWSEFGVSGNTIYFGEGSWLTVV.

On this clone: The DNA ends 3 residues before the CDR3 does, and the rest of the CDR3 is filled in from the germline J gene. J is TRBJ2-3 and V is TRBV7-2; 9 positions match TRBD1. Looked up from germline, CDR1 is SGHTA and CDR2 is FQGNSA. The CDR3 extends over 15 amino acids. Losses at the gene ends were 4 bases for V and 5 bases for J; bases not matched to a gene: 7. The sequenced part of the CDR3 DNA is TGTGCCAGCAGCTCAAGGGACAGGGTTCAAGATACG. Amino acids: CASSSRDRVQDT. In full, the CDR3 reads CASSSRDRVQDTQYF.

Worth noting for this clone: Read data end 3 residues before the CDR3 end; the end is taken from the germline J gene. V usage is TRBV19 and J usage is TRBJ2-1; TRBD1 matches 10 bases. CDR1 and CDR2 from the germline V gene are LNHDA and SQIVND (reference sequence). The V gene end was trimmed by 7 bases and the J gene end by 4 bases; junction bases not matched to a gene: 4. The CDR3 consists of 14 residues. Incomplete CDR3 DNA: TGTGCCAGTAATCCGGGACAGGGGTACAATGAG. Translation: CASNPGQGYNE. The complete CDR3 reads CASNPGQGYNEQFF.

As concerns this clone: The read stops 3 residues short of the end of the CDR3; the missing end is completed from the germline J gene. The rearrangement uses TRBV18 and TRBJ1-3; D unresolved. The germline CDR1 and CDR2 sequences are KGHSH and LQKENI. V was cut by 2 bases and J by 0 bases, with 5 bases left in between. The CDR3 contains 14 residues. Incomplete CDR3 DNA: TGTGCCAGCTCACCATTGGCCTCTGGAAACACC. Translation gives CASSPLASGNT. The whole CDR3 sequence reads CASSPLASGNTIYF.

Concerning this clone: The read halts 3 residues ahead of the CDR3 end, with the missing end drawn from the germline J gene. V is TRBV11-2 and J is TRBJ2-1; possibly TRBD1 for D (6 bases). The CDR3 length is 15 residues. Trimming shortened V by 1 base and J by 4 bases, and 11 bases separated the two germline ends. In germline, CDR1 is SGHAT, CDR2 FQNNGV. The DNA read from the CDR3 is TGTGCCAGCAGCTTAGTCGGACAGCCTTACAATGAG. Translated: CASSLVGQPYNE. The whole CDR3 sequence is CASSLVGQPYNEQFF.

A few counts support this clone. The CDR3 end falls 3 residues outside the read, so it is completed with the germline J gene. The chain links TRBV2 to TRBJ1-2; 7 bases map to TRBD1. Per the germline V gene, CDR1 is SNHLY and CDR2 is FYNNEI. The CDR3 has 15 residues. Trimming took 1 base from V and 4 from J; bases not matched to a gene: 6. The CDR3 sequence is CASSEVTGSFYGYTF. The covered CDR3 bases are TGTGCCAGCAGTGAAGTGACAGGGAGTTTCTATGGC.

This clone showed up just a few times. The read terminates 3 residues before the CDR3 end, so the remaining end is supplied by the germline J gene. The chain combines TRBV5-1 with TRBJ2-3; TRBD2 matches at 16 bases. Germline V lookup: CDR1 SGHRS, CDR2 YFSETQ. V lost 4 bases, J lost 2 bases, and 7 bases stayed unmatched. The length of the CDR3 is 18 residues. The CDR3 loop is CASSRSGTSGRATDTQYF. The CDR3 DNA, read in part, is TGCGCCAGCAGCCGATCCGGGACTAGCGGGAGGGCCACAGATACG.

This clone was recorded a few times. The junction differs from germline at one of its ends, possibly a read error. The read terminates 3 residues before the CDR3 end, so the remaining end is supplied by the germline J gene. The chain has TRBV7-9 and TRBJ2-7; TRBD1 is a possible D gene (5 bases). Germline CDR1 is SEHNR and CDR2 is FQNEAQ (reference sequence). The CDR3 extends over 12 amino acids. The covered CDR3 bases are TGTTCCAGCAGCTCCGACAGCTACGAG. It yields the protein CSSSSDSYE. The entire CDR3 protein reads CSSSSDSYEQYF.